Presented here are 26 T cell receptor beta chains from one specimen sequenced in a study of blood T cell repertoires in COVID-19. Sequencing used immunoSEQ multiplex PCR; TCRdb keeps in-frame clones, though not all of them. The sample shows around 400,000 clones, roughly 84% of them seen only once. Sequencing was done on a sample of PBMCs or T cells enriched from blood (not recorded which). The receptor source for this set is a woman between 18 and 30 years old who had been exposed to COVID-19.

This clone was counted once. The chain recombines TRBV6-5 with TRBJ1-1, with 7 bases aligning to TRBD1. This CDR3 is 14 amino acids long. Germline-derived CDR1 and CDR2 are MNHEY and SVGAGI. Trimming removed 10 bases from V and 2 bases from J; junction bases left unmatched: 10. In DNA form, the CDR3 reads TGTGCCACCATCAAGACAGGGACCAACACTGAAGCTTTCTTT. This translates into CATIKTGTNTEAFF.

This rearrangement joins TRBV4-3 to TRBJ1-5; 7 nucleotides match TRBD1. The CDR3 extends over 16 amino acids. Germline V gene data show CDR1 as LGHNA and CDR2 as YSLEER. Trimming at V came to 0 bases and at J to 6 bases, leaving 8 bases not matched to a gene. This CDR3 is CASSQESGQDPQPQHF. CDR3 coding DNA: TGCGCCAGCAGCCAAGAGTCCGGACAGGACCCTCAGCCCCAGCATTTT.

CDR3 sequence reads: CASSQETGPYEQYF. In DNA, the CDR3 is TGTGCCAGCAGCCAAGAGACAGGGCCCTACGAGCAGTACTTC. The V and J genes are TRBV3-1 (or the pseudogene TRBV3-2) and TRBJ2-7; 7 bases are a match to TRBD1. CDR3 length: 14 amino acids. With V trimmed by 0 bases and J by 2 bases, 1 base remained unmatched. Per the germline V gene, CDR1 is LGHDT and CDR2 is YNNKEL (reference sequence).

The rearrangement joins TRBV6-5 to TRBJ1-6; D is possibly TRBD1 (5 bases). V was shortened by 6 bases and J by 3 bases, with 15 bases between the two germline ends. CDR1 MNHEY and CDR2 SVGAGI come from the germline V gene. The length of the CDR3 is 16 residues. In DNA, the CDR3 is TGTGCCAGCAGGTACCCCGGGACTAGCTATAATTCACCCCTCCACTTT. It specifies CASRYPGTSYNSPLHF.

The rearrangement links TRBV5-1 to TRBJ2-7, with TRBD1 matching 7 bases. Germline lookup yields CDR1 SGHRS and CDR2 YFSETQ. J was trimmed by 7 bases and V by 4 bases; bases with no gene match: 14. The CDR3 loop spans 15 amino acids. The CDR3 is CASSPEGPGDREQYF. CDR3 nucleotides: TGCGCCAGCAGCCCAGAGGGGCCAGGGGACAGAGAGCAGTACTTC.

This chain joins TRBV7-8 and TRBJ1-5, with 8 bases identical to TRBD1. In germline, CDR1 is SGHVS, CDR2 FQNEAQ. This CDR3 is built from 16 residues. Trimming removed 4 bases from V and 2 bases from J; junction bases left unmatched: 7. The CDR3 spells CASSYQGQGGNQPQHF. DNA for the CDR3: TGTGCCAGCAGCTACCAAGGACAGGGAGGCAATCAGCCCCAGCATTTT.

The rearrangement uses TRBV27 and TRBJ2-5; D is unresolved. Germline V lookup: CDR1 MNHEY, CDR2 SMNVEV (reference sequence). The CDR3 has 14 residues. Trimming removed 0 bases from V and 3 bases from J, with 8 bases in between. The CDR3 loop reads CASSLSGSKETQYF. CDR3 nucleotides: TGTGCCAGCAGTTTATCGGGCAGCAAAGAGACCCAGTACTTC.

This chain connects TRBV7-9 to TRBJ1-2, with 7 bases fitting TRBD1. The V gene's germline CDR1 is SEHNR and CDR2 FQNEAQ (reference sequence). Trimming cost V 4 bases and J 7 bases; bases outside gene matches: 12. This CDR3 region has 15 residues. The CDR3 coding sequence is TGTGCCAGCAGCTCAAAGACAGGGACTGGGATTGGCTACACCTTC. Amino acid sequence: CASSSKTGTGIGYTF. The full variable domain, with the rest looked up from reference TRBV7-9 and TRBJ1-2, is DTGVSQNPRHKITKRGQNVTFRCDPISEHNRLYWYRQTLGQGPEFLTYFQNEAQLEKSRLLSDRFSAERPKGSFSTLEIQRTEQGDSAMYLCASSSKTGTGIGYTFGSGTRLTVV.

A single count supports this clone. The CDR3 DNA reads TGTGCCAGCTCACCAACCTGGGACAGGGGAGCTGAAAAACTGTTTTTT. Amino acid sequence: CASSPTWDRGAEKLFF. The chain links TRBV18 to TRBJ1-4, with 10 positions matching TRBD1. The CDR3 length is 16 residues. CDR1 KGHSH and CDR2 LQKENI come from the germline V gene. V was pared by 2 bases and J by 7 bases, with 7 bases of the junction left unmatched.

The CDR3 DNA follows: TGTGCCAGCATAACCTCGGCTAGTCTAAGCTCCTACGAGCAGTACTTC. Protein product: CASITSASLSSYEQYF. The chain joins TRBV25-1 to TRBJ2-7; D remains ambiguous. Germline CDR1 reads MGHDK; CDR2 reads SYGVNS. This CDR3 is 16 amino acids long. V dropped 7 bases and J dropped 0 bases, with 19 bases sitting between them.

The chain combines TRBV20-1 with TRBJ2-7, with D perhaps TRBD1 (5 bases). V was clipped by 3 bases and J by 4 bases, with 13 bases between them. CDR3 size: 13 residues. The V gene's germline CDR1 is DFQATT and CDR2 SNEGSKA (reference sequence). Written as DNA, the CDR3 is TGCAGTGCTAGTCGGCAGGGCAGGTACGAGCAGTACTTC. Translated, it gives CSASRQGRYEQYF.

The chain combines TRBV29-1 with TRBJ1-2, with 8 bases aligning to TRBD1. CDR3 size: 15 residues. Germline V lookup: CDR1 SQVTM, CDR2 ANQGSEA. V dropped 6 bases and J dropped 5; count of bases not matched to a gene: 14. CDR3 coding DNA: TGCAGCGTGCAACCGGGACAGGAAGCCCTTTATGGCTACACCTTC. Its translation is CSVQPGQEALYGYTF. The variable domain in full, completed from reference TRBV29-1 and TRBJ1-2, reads SAVISQKPSRDICQRGTSLTIQCQVDSQVTMMFWYRQQPGQSLTLIATANQGSEATYESGFVIDKFPISRPNLTFSTLTVSNMSPEDSSIYLCSVQPGQEALYGYTFGSGTRLTVV.

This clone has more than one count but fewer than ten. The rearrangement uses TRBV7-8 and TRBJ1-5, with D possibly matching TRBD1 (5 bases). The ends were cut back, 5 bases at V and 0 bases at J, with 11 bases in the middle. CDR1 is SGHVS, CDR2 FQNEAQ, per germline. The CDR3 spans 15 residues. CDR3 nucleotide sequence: TGTGCCAGCAGCCCCCAGGGTAATAGCAATCAGCCCCAGCATTTT. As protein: CASSPQGNSNQPQHF.

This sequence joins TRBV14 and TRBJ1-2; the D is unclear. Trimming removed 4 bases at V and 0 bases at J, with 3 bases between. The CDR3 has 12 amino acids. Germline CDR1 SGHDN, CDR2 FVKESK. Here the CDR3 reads CASSLTNYGYTF. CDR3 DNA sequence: TGTGCCAGCAGCCTTACTAACTATGGCTACACCTTC.

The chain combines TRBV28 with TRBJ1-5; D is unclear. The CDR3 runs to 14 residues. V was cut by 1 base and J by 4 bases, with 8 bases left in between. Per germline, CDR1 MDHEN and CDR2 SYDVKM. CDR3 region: CASSLLADNQPQHF. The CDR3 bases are TGTGCCAGCAGTTTATTAGCGGATAATCAGCCCCAGCATTTT.

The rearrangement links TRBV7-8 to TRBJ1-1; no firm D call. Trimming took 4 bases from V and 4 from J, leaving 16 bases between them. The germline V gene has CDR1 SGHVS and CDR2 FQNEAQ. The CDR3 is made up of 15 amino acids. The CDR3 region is CASSSRVVRGTEAFF. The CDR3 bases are TGTGCCAGCAGCTCCCGAGTGGTCCGGGGCACTGAAGCTTTCTTT.

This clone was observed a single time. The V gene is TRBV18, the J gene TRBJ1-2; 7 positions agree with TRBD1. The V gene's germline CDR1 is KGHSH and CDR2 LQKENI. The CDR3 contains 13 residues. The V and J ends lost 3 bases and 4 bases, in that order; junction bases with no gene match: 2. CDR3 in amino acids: CASSPGQIYGYTF. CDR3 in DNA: TGTGCCAGCTCACCGGGACAGATCTATGGCTACACCTTC. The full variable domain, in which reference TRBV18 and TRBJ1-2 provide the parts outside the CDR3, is NAGVMQNPRHLVRRRGQEARLRCSPMKGHSHVYWYRQLPEEGLKFMVYLQKENIIDESGMPKERFSAEFPKEGPSILRIQQVVRGDSAAYFCASSPGQIYGYTFGSGTRLTVV.

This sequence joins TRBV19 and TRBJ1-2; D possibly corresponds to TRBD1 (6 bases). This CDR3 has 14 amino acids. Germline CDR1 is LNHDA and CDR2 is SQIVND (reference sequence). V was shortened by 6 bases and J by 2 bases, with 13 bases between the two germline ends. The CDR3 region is CASSPTGPNYGYTF. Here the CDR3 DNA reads TGTGCCAGTAGCCCGACAGGTCCGAACTATGGCTACACCTTC. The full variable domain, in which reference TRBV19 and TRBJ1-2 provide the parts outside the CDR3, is DGGITQSPKYLFRKEGQNVTLSCEQNLNHDAMYWYRQDPGQGLRLIYYSQIVNDFQKGDIAEGYSVSREKKESFPLTVTSAQKNPTAFYLCASSPTGPNYGYTFGSGTRLTVV.

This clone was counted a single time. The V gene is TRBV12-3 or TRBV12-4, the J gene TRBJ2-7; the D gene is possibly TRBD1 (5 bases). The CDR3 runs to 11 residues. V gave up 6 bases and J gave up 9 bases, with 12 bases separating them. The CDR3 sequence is CASRLSGLQYF. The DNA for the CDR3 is TGTGCCAGCAGGCTCTCAGGGCTGCAGTACTTC.

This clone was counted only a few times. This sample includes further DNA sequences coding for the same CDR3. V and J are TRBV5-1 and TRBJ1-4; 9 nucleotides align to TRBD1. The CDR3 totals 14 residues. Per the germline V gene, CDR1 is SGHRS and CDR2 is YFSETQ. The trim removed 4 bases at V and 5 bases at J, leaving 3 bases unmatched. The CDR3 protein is CASSPDRGNEKLFF. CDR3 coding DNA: TGCGCCAGCAGCCCTGACAGGGGGAATGAAAAACTGTTTTTT.

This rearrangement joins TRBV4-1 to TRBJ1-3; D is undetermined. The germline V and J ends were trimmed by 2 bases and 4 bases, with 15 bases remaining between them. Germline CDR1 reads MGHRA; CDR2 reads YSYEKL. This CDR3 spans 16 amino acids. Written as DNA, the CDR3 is TGCGCCAGCAGCCAATCTCCCCTCCTGTCGGGAAACACCATATATTTT. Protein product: CASSQSPLLSGNTIYF.

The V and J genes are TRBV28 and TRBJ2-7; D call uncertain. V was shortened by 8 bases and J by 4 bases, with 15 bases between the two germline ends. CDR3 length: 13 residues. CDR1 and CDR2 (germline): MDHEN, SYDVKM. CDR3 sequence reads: CASLPNGGYEQYF. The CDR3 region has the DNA TGTGCCAGCTTACCGAACGGCGGTTACGAGCAGTACTTC.

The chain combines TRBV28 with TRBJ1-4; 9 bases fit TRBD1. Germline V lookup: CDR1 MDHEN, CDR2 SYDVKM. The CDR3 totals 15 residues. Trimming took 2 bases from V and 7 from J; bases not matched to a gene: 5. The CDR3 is CASSLNRGLGEKLFF. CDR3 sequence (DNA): TGTGCCAGCAGTTTAAACAGGGGGCTAGGTGAAAAACTGTTTTTT. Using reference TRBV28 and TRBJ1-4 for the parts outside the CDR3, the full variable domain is DVKVTQSSRYLVKRTGEKVFLECVQDMDHENMFWYRQDPGLGLRLIYFSYDVKMKEKGDIPEGYSVSREKKERFSLILESASTNQTSMYLCASSLNRGLGEKLFFGSGTQLSVL.

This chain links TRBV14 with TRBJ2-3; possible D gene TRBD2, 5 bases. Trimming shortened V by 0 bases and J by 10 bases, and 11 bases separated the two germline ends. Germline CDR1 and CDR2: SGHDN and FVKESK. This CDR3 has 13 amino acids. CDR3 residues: CASSQDLERAQYF. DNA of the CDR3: TGTGCCAGCAGCCAAGATCTCGAGAGGGCGCAGTATTTT.

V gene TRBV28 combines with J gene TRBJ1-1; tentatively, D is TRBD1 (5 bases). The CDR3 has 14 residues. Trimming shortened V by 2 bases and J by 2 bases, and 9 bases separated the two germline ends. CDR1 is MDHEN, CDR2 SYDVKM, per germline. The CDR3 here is CASSLLRVNTEAFF. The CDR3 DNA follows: TGTGCCAGCAGTTTACTCAGGGTCAACACTGAAGCTTTCTTT. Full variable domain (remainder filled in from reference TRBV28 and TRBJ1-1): DVKVTQSSRYLVKRTGEKVFLECVQDMDHENMFWYRQDPGLGLRLIYFSYDVKMKEKGDIPEGYSVSREKKERFSLILESASTNQTSMYLCASSLLRVNTEAFFGQGTRLTVV.

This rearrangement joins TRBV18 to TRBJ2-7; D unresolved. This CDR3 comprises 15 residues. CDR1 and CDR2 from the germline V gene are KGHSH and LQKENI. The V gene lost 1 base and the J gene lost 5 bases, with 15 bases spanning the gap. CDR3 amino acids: CASSPRALPTDEQYF. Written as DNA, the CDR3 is TGTGCCAGCTCACCACGGGCCCTCCCCACGGACGAGCAGTACTTC.